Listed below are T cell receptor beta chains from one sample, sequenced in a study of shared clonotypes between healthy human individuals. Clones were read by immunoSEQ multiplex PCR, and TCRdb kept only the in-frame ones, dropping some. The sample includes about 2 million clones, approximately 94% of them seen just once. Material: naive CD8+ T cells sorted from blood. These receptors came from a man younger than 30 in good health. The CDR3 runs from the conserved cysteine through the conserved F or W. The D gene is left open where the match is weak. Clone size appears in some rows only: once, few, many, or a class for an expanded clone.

CASSLVRERNTEAFF TGTGCCAGCAGCTTGGTCAGGGAGCGAAACACTGAAGCTTTCTTT . . TRBJ1-1 TRBV5-6
CASSQVVASEGLETEAFF TGCGCCAGCAGCCAAGTCGTAGCCTCCGAGGGTTTGGAGACTGAAGCTTTCTTT . . TRBJ1-1 TRBV4-1
CASSLDGGWGNQPQHF TGTGCCAGCAGCTTGGACGGGGGTTGGGGCAATCAGCCCCAGCATTTT . . TRBJ1-5 TRBV7-2
CASSSSGRREQYF TGTGCCAGCAGCAGTAGCGGGAGGCGCGAGCAGTACTTC . TRBD2 TRBJ2-7 TRBV14
CASSFDKSYGYTF TGTGCCAGCAGCTTTGACAAGTCGTATGGCTACACCTTC . . TRBJ1-2 TRBV5-4
CASSYSDDRADEQYF TGTGCCAGCAGTTACTCAGATGACAGGGCAGACGAGCAGTACTTC . TRBD1 TRBJ2-7 TRBV6-5
CASSPGGGLEQYF TGCGCCAGCAGCCCCGGTGGGGGTCTCGAGCAGTACTTC many . TRBJ2-7 TRBV5-1
CSAPNYGYTF TGCAGTGCTCCTAACTATGGCTACACCTTC . . TRBJ1-2 TRBV20-1
CASSYGGESYEQYF TGTGCCAGCAGTTACGGGGGAGAATCCTACGAGCAGTACTTC . . TRBJ2-7 TRBV6-5
CAISEAGLQLVEDYGYTF TGTGCCATCAGTGAGGCGGGCCTACAGCTTGTGGAGGACTATGGCTACACCTTC . . TRBJ1-2 TRBV10-3
CASSLGAYEQYF TGTGCCAGCAGCCTCGGTGCCTACGAGCAGTACTTC . . TRBJ2-7 TRBV6-6
CASSLDRGSNYEQYF TGTGCCAGCAGTCTCGACAGAGGCAGTAACTACGAGCAGTACTTC once . TRBJ2-7 TRBV2
CASSLGVPGKYGYTF TGTGCCAGCAGTTTAGGTGTTCCAGGAAAGTATGGCTACACCTTC . . TRBJ1-2 TRBV27
CASSLGLDREETQYF TGTGCCAGCAGCTTGGGCCTAGACAGAGAAGAGACCCAGTACTTC . . TRBJ2-5 TRBV5-4
CASSPSTGELFF TGTGCCAGCAGCCCCTCCACCGGGGAGCTGTTTTTT . . TRBJ2-2 TRBV5-4
CASSVGPTSYEQYF TGTGCCAGCAGCGTAGGCCCCACGAGCTACGAGCAGTACTTC . . TRBJ2-7 TRBV9
CASSLDGRAYDTGELFF TGTGCCAGCAGCTTAGACGGGAGGGCCTATGACACCGGGGAGCTGTTTTTT . TRBD2 TRBJ2-2 TRBV7-2
CASSLQGGGPSYEQYF TGTGCCAGCAGTCTCCAGGGGGGGGGACCCTCCTACGAGCAGTACTTC . . TRBJ2-7 TRBV27
CASSLASRSYEQYF TGTGCCAGCAGCTTAGCTTCCAGATCCTACGAGCAGTACTTC . . TRBJ2-7 TRBV7-8
CASSFRGTLLQETQYF TGTGCCAGCAGTTTCCGGGGGACACTCCTCCAAGAGACCCAGTACTTC . . TRBJ2-5 TRBV27
CASSLGQGNYEQYF TGCGCCAGCAGCCTAGGACAGGGGAACTACGAGCAGTACTTC . TRBD1 TRBJ2-7 TRBV4-1
CASSLGLYEQYF TGTGCCAGCAGCTTAGGTCTATACGAGCAGTACTTC . . TRBJ2-7 TRBV13
CASSESPGDEQYF TGTGCCAGCAGTGAATCCCCAGGGGACGAGCAGTACTTC . . TRBJ2-7 TRBV25-1
CASSPLGEGSNSGANVLTF TGTGCCAGCAGTCCCCTAGGGGAGGGTTCTAACTCTGGGGCCAACGTCCTGACTTTC . TRBD2 TRBJ2-6 TRBV13
CASSRHSQSSYEQYF TGTGCCAGCAGCCGACACAGTCAAAGCTCCTACGAGCAGTACTTC . . TRBJ2-7 TRBV7-9
CASSFLLSRPELTDTQYF TGTGCCAGCAGCTTTCTGCTTTCTAGGCCCGAACTCACAGATACGCAGTATTTT . . TRBJ2-3 TRBV7-9
CASSAETGPSSYNSPLHF TGTGCCAGCAGTGCCGAGACAGGGCCGAGCTCCTATAATTCACCCCTCCACTTT few TRBD1 TRBJ1-6 TRBV7-6
CASSEWTGYGYTF TGTGCCAGCAGCGAATGGACAGGCTATGGCTACACCTTC . TRBD1 TRBJ1-2 TRBV11-2
CASSLAGGTDTQYF TGCGCCAGCAGCTTGGCGGGGGGAACAGATACGCAGTATTTT . TRBD2 TRBJ2-3 TRBV5-1
CASSFRQGRGQPQHF TGTGCCAGCAGTTTCCGGCAGGGTCGAGGTCAGCCCCAGCATTTT . . TRBJ1-5 TRBV28
CASSVASGSLTEQYF TGTGCCAGCAGCGTAGCTAGCGGGAGTCTGACCGAGCAGTACTTC . TRBD2 TRBJ2-7 TRBV9
CASSLEPSGETQYF TGCGCCAGCAGCTTGGAGCCTAGCGGGGAGACCCAGTACTTC . TRBD2 TRBJ2-5 TRBV5-1
CASSLRTGFGYNEQFF TGTGCCAGCAGCTTACGGACAGGGTTTGGGTACAATGAGCAGTTCTTC . TRBD1 TRBJ2-1 TRBV7-8
CASSLGGRGQTDTQYF TGTGCCAGCAGCTTAGGAGGCAGGGGGCAGACAGATACGCAGTATTTT . TRBD1 TRBJ2-3 TRBV11-2
CASSFGDGFADTQYF TGTGCCAGCAGCTTTGGCGATGGGTTTGCAGATACGCAGTATTTT . . TRBJ2-3 TRBV7-9
CASRSVSELYGYTF TGTGCCAGCCGATCCGTTTCGGAACTCTATGGCTACACCTTC . . TRBJ1-2 TRBV28
CASSLLAGDETQYF TGTGCCAGCAGCTTACTAGCGGGGGACGAGACCCAGTACTTC . TRBD2 TRBJ2-5 TRBV11-2
CSVGGQDKETQYF TGCAGCGTGGGGGGACAGGATAAAGAGACCCAGTACTTC . TRBD1 TRBJ2-5 TRBV29-1
CASSRVAKNIQYF TGTGCCAGCAGCAGGGTAGCCAAAAACATTCAGTACTTC . . TRBJ2-4 TRBV21-1
CASSQERAGGPEQYF TGCGCCAGCAGCCAAGAGAGGGCGGGAGGCCCCGAGCAGTACTTC . TRBD2 TRBJ2-7 TRBV4-1
CASSLDSTSQLLFSRYEQYF TGCGCCAGCAGCTTGGACAGTACAAGCCAATTATTGTTCTCTCGCTACGAGCAGTACTTC . . TRBJ2-7 TRBV5-1
CASSEGGVPYEQYF TGTGCCAGCAGCGAGGGAGGGGTGCCCTACGAGCAGTACTTC . TRBD2 TRBJ2-7 TRBV9
CASRVAVTNTGELFF TGTGCCAGCAGAGTGGCAGTCACGAACACCGGGGAGCTGTTTTTT . . TRBJ2-2 TRBV27
CATQPGLAGTGELFF TGTGCCACCCAGCCGGGACTAGCGGGGACCGGGGAGCTGTTTTTT . . TRBJ2-2 TRBV21-1
CASSRRIDDTLYGYTF TGTGCCAGTAGTCGGCGGATAGACGACACCCTTTATGGCTACACCTTC . . TRBJ1-2 TRBV19
CSVSFLGPEAFF TGCAGCGTTTCCTTTTTGGGGCCTGAAGCTTTCTTT . . TRBJ1-1 TRBV29-1
CASRSPNPGATNEKLFF TGTGCAAGTCGCTCGCCTAATCCAGGGGCAACTAATGAAAAACTGTTTTTT . . TRBJ1-4 TRBV12-2
CASGGPGQFF TGTGCCAGCGGCGGGCCAGGGCAGTTCTTC once . TRBJ2-1 TRBV27
CASIGQGLGKQYF TGTGCCAGCATTGGACAGGGCCTCGGGAAGCAGTACTTC . TRBD1 TRBJ2-7 TRBV2
CASSAPREGLYTF TGTGCCAGCAGCGCACCGAGGGAGGGATTATATACCTTC . . TRBJ1-2 TRBV9
CASSLRGSPIEQYF TGTGCCAGCAGTTTACGGGGGTCCCCTATCGAGCAGTACTTC . . TRBJ2-7 TRBV27
CASSFRERDYEQYF TGTGCCAGTAGTTTCAGGGAGAGGGACTACGAGCAGTACTTC . . TRBJ2-7 TRBV19